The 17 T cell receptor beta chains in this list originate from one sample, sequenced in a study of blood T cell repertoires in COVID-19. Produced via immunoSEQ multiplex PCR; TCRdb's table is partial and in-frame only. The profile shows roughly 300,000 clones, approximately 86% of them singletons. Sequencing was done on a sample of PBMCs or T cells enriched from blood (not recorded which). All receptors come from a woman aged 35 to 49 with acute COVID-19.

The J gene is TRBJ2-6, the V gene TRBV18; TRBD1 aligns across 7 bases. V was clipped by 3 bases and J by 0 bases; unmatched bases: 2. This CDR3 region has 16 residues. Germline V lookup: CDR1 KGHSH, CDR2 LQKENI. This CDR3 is CASSPTGYSGANVLTF. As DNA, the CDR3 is TGTGCCAGCTCACCGACAGGGTACTCTGGGGCCAACGTCCTGACTTTC. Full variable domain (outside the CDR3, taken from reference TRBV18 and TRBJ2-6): NAGVMQNPRHLVRRRGQEARLRCSPMKGHSHVYWYRQLPEEGLKFMVYLQKENIIDESGMPKERFSAEFPKEGPSILRIQQVVRGDSAAYFCASSPTGYSGANVLTFGAGSRLTVL.

CDR3 residues: CASSALSGRGAPGEQYF. CDR3 bases: TGTGCCAGCAGCGCCCTTTCGGGGCGGGGGGCGCCGGGCGAGCAGTACTTC. The chain combines TRBV7-9 with TRBJ2-7; 8 nucleotides align to TRBD2. With 5 bases clipped from V and 6 bases from J, the junction kept 18 bases outside the gene matches. From germline, CDR1 is SEHNR and CDR2 FQNEAQ (reference sequence). The CDR3 is made up of 17 amino acids.

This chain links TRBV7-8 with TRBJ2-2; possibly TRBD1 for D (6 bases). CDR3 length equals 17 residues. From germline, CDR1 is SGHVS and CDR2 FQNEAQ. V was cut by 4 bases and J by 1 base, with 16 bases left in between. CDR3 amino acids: CASSWGTQVMNTGELFF. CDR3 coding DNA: TGTGCCAGCAGCTGGGGGACACAGGTTATGAACACCGGGGAGCTGTTTTTT. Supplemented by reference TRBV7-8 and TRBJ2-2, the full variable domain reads GAGVSQSPRYKVAKRGQDVALRCDPISGHVSLFWYQQALGQGPEFLTYFQNEAQLDKSGLPSDRFFAERPEGSVSTLKIQRTQQEDSAVYLCASSWGTQVMNTGELFFGEGSRLTVL.

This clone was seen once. DNA for the CDR3: TGCGCCAGCAGCTTGGAGGTGGGTTCAGGGAATTCACCCCTCCACTTT. This gives the protein CASSLEVGSGNSPLHF. The J gene is TRBJ1-6, the V gene TRBV5-1; the D gene is possibly TRBD1 (5 bases). V gave up 0 bases and J gave up 7 bases, with 14 bases separating them. CDR1 and CDR2 (germline): SGHRS, YFSETQ. The CDR3 runs to 16 residues.

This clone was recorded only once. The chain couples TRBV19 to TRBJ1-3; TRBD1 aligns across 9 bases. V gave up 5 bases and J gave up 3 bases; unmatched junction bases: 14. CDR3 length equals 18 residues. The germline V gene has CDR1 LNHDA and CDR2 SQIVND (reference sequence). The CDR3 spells CASSPRTGDSSRGNTIYF. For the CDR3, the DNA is TGTGCCAGTAGTCCACGGACAGGGGACTCCTCACGTGGAAACACCATATATTTT.

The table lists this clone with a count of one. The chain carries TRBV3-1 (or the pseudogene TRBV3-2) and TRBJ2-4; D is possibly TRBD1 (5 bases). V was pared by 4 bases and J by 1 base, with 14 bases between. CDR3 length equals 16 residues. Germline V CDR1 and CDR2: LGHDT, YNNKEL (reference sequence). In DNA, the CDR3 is TGTGCCAGCAGCCCCTTTAAGGGGCTGGCCAAAAACATTCAGTACTTC. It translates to CASSPFKGLAKNIQYF.

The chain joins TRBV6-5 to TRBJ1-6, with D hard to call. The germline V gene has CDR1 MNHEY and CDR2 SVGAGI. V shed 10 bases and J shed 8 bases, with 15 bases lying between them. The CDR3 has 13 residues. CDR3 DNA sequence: TGTGCCACCGTTGAGGTCAGAGATTCACCCCTCCACTTT. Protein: CATVEVRDSPLHF.

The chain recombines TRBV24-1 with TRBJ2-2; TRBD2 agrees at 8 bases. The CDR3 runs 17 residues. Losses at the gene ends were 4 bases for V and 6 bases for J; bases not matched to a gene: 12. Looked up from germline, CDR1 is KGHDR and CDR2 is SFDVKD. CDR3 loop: CATSEPDRGGLPGELFF. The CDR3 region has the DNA TGTGCCACCAGTGAGCCAGATCGGGGGGGCTTACCCGGGGAGCTGTTTTTT.

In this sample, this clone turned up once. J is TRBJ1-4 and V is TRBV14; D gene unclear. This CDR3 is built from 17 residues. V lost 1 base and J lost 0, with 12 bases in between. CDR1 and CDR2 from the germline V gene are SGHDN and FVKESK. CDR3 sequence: CASSQGGYSSTNEKLFF. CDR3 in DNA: TGTGCCAGCAGCCAAGGCGGGTACTCGTCAACTAATGAAAAACTGTTTTTT.

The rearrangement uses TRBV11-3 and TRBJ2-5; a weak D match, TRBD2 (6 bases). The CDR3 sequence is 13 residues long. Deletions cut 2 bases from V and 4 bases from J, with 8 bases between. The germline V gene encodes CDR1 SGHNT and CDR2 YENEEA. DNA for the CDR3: TGTGCCAGCAGCTTACAGGGAGGAGAGACCCAGTACTTC. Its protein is CASSLQGGETQYF.

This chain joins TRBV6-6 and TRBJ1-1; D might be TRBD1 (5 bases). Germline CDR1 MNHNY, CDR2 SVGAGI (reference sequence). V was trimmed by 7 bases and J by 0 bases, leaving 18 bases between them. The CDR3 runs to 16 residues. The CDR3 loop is CASTQEGPRMNTEAFF. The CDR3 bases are TGTGCCAGCACCCAGGAGGGGCCGCGTATGAACACTGAAGCTTTCTTT.

CDR3 sequence: CASSQELTAAFGYTF. The CDR3, as DNA: TGCGCCAGCAGCCAAGAGTTGACAGCCGCGTTTGGCTACACCTTC. The chain links TRBV4-1 to TRBJ1-2, with D perhaps matching TRBD1 (5 bases). The CDR3 is made up of 15 amino acids. V dropped 0 bases and J dropped 7 bases, with 15 bases sitting between them. From germline, CDR1 is MGHRA and CDR2 YSYEKL.

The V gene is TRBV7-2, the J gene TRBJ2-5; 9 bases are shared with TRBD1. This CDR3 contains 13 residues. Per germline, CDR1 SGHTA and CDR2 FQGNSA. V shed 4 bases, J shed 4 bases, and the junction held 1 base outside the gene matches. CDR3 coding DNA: TGTGCCAGCAGCTACAGGGGGCGAGAGACCCAGTACTTC. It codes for CASSYRGRETQYF. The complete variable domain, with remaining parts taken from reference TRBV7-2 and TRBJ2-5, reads GAGVSQSPSNKVTEKGKDVELRCDPISGHTALYWYRQSLGQGLEFLIYFQGNSAPDKSGLPSDRFSAERTGGSVSTLTIQRTQQEDSAVYLCASSYRGRETQYFGPGTRLLVL.

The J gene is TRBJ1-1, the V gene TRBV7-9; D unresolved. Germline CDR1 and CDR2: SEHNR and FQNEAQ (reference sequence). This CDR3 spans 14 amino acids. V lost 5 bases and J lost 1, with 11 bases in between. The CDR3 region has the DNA TGTGCCAGCAGCCACTTGGTTTCGAACACTGAAGCTTTCTTT. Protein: CASSHLVSNTEAFF.

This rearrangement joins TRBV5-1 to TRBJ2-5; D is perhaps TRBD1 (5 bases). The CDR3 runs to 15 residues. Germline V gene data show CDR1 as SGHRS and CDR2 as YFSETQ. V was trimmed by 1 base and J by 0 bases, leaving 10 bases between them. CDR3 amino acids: CASSLWKGNQETQYF. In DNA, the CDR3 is TGCGCCAGCAGCTTGTGGAAGGGGAACCAAGAGACCCAGTACTTC.

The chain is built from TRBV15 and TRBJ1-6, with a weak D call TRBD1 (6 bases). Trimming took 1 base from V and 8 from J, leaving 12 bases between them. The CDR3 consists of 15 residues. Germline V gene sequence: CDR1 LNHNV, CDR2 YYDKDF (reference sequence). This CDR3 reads CATSRGTAGDSPLHF. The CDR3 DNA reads TGTGCCACCAGCAGAGGTACGGCAGGGGATTCACCCCTCCACTTT. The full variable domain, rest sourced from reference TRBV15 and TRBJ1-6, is DAMVIQNPRYQVTQFGKPVTLSCSQTLNHNVMYWYQQKSSQAPKLLFHYYDKDFNNEADTPDNFQSRRPNTSFCFLDIRSPGLGDTAMYLCATSRGTAGDSPLHFGNGTRLTVT.

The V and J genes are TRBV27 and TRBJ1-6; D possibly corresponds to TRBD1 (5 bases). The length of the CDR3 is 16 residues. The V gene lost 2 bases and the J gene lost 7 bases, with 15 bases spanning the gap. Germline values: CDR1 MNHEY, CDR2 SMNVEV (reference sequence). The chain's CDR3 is CASSLSRVGINSPLHF. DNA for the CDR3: TGTGCCAGCAGTTTAAGCAGGGTAGGGATAAATTCACCCCTCCACTTT.